Described below is a single TCR beta chain sequence and its context. The target antigen is unknown. This entry is derived from a study of graft-versus-host responses after intestinal transplantation. Study in general: Tacrolimus and steroids were given for two to four years to all recipients after anti-thymocyte globulin induction.

V dropped 6 bases and J dropped 9 bases, with 11 bases sitting between them. The germline V gene has CDR1 MRHNA and CDR2 SNTAGT. The CDR3 is made up of 12 amino acids. TCRdb's table, derived via immunoSEQ multiplex PCR, lists solely in-frame clones and lacks some. The table shows over 65,000 clones, with approximately 90% occurring only once. General study points: Analysis identified GvH clones in recipient marrow, with some appearing first in ileum or blood. Early HvG declines after transplant were associated with peak circulating GvH clone levels.

The specimen comprised unstimulated CD8+ T cells sorted from spleen or lymph node cells, sampled before transplant. The chain combines TRBV6-4 with TRBJ2-2; tentatively, D is TRBD2 (6 bases). The receptor was derived from a human donor who was the organ donor for an intestinal transplant. The CDR3 region has the DNA TGTGCCAGCAGGGGGGGACTTAGGGAGCTGTTTTTT. It encodes CASRGGLRELFF.